This is a list of T cell receptor beta chains from one sample in a study of blood T cell repertoires in COVID-19. Clones were sequenced by immunoSEQ multiplex PCR, and TCRdb holds only the in-frame ones, with some missing. The sample records about 220,000 clones, approximately 82% being singletons. Material for sequencing was peripheral blood. The source of these receptors is a man aged 45 to 65 with active or convalescent COVID-19. Both conserved end residues are part of each CDR3. D genes are given only for firm matches. The listing skips clone size in some rows; elsewhere it reads once, few, many or a size class.

len	v_gene	abundance	d_gene	j_gene	CDR3aa	CDR3nt
14	TRBV5-5	.	TRBD1	TRBJ1-6	CASSQDRAYSPLHF	TGTGCCAGCAGCCAGGACAGGGCCTATTCACCCCTCCACTTT
13	TRBV30	.	.	TRBJ1-5	CAWSATVNQPQHF	TGTGCCTGGAGTGCAACAGTCAATCAGCCCCAGCATTTT
17	TRBV7-9	.	.	TRBJ2-5	CASSLALSGSYQETQYF	TGTGCCAGCAGCTTAGCGCTATCGGGTTCGTACCAAGAGACCCAGTACTTC
13	TRBV28	.	.	TRBJ2-4	CASSTYSPNIQYF	TGTGCCAGCAGTACCTACTCACCAAACATTCAGTACTTC
13	TRBV5-1	once	.	TRBJ2-7	CASSQPLGGEQYF	TGCGCCAGCAGCCAGCCGCTAGGGGGCGAGCAGTACTTC
16	TRBV15	.	.	TRBJ1-5	CATSRQRLDYNQPQHF	TGTGCCACCAGCAGACAGAGACTAGATTACAATCAGCCCCAGCATTTT
15	TRBV6-5	.	.	TRBJ1-4	CASSSARGTNEKLFF	TGTGCCAGCAGTAGCGCCAGGGGAACTAATGAAAAACTGTTTTTT
14	TRBV5-1	.	.	TRBJ2-5	CASSSSSDQETQYF	TGCGCCAGCAGCTCGTCTAGCGACCAAGAGACCCAGTACTTC
14	TRBV28	.	TRBD1	TRBJ1-2	CASSLGQSSYGYTF	TGTGCCAGCAGTTTGGGACAGTCTTCTTATGGCTACACCTTC
15	TRBV10-3	.	TRBD2	TRBJ2-2	CAIKSSGKNTGELFF	TGTGCCATCAAGAGTAGCGGGAAAAACACCGGGGAGCTGTTTTTT
14	TRBV6-2/TRBV6-3	.	.	TRBJ1-2	CASSYSTGNYGYTF	TGTGCCAGCAGTTACTCGACCGGGAACTATGGCTACACCTTC
17	TRBV3-1/TRBV3-2	.	TRBD1	TRBJ2-7	CASSQGPLDRGLYEQYF	TGTGCCAGCAGCCAAGGCCCCTTAGACAGGGGGCTTTACGAGCAGTACTTC
14	TRBV7-9	.	TRBD1	TRBJ1-2	CASSLSGQGYGYTF	TGTGCCAGCAGCTTATCGGGACAGGGGTATGGCTACACCTTC
14	TRBV10-3	.	.	TRBJ1-5	CAISRSGGNQPQHF	TGTGCCATCAGTCGGTCAGGCGGCAATCAGCCCCAGCATTTT
16	TRBV10-3	few	TRBD1	TRBJ1-2	CAISESGPGGYRGYTF	TGTGCCATCAGTGAGTCAGGACCAGGGGGCTATCGGGGCTACACCTTC
14	TRBV6-5	.	TRBD2	TRBJ2-1	CASSPSQTSGKQFF	TGTGCCAGCAGTCCCTCCCAGACTAGCGGGAAACAGTTCTTC
13	TRBV29-1	once	.	TRBJ2-7	CSVEGEGAYEQYF	TGCAGCGTTGAGGGTGAGGGGGCCTACGAGCAGTACTTC
18	TRBV4-3	.	.	TRBJ2-1	CASSQDPPVGGPYNEQFF	TGCGCCAGCAGCCAAGATCCCCCCGTAGGGGGACCCTACAATGAGCAGTTCTTC
12	TRBV7-9	few	.	TRBJ2-7	CASSLGREEQYF	TGTGCCAGCAGCTTAGGAAGAGAAGAGCAGTACTTC
15	TRBV7-2	.	.	TRBJ2-7	CASSLGQYPTYEQYF	TGTGCCAGCAGCTTGGGGCAGTATCCCACCTACGAGCAGTACTTC
13	TRBV30	once	.	TRBJ1-1	CAWIPRGRGEAFF	TGTGCCTGGATACCCAGGGGACGAGGTGAAGCTTTCTTT
14	TRBV4-1	.	TRBD1	TRBJ2-2	CASSPMDRAGELFF	TGCGCCAGCAGCCCTATGGACAGGGCCGGGGAGCTGTTTTTT
15	TRBV7-2	.	TRBD1	TRBJ2-2	CASRAGQGGTGELFF	TGTGCCAGCAGGGCGGGACAGGGCGGCACCGGGGAGCTGTTTTTT
15	TRBV5-1	.	.	TRBJ2-5	CASSLQQGFRETQYF	TGCGCCAGCAGCTTGCAGCAGGGTTTCAGGGAGACCCAGTACTTC
14	TRBV2	.	TRBD1	TRBJ2-1	CASSGQGPYNEQFF	TGTGCCAGCTCGGGACAGGGCCCCTACAATGAGCAGTTCTTC
14	TRBV27	once	TRBD1	TRBJ1-6	CASSSRTGESPLHF	TGTGCCAGCAGTTCCCGGACAGGGGAGTCACCCCTCCACTTT
15	TRBV7-6	few	TRBD1	TRBJ2-5	CASSGGQGAFETQYF	TGTGCCAGCAGCGGGGGACAGGGGGCTTTCGAGACCCAGTACTTC
15	TRBV19	.	TRBD2	TRBJ2-3	CASSLTSGVADTQYF	TGTGCCAGTAGTCTTACTAGCGGGGTCGCAGATACGCAGTATTTT
16	TRBV2	few	.	TRBJ2-3	CASSHLRADSTDTQYF	TGTGCCAGCAGTCATCTGAGGGCGGACAGCACAGATACGCAGTATTTT
16	TRBV7-6	.	TRBD2	TRBJ2-2	CASSPHIAGVGGELFF	TGTGCCAGCAGCCCCCATATCGCGGGAGTGGGTGGGGAGCTGTTTTTT
15	TRBV6-1	.	TRBD1	TRBJ1-2	CASSEPGQGRYGYTF	TGTGCCAGCAGTGAGCCCGGACAGGGGAGGTATGGCTACACCTTC
15	TRBV20-1	few	TRBD2	TRBJ2-1	CSASPGLAYNNEQFF	TGCAGTGCTAGTCCGGGACTAGCCTATAACAATGAGCAGTTCTTC
14	TRBV10-3	.	.	TRBJ1-1	CAISDPTENTEAFF	TGTGCCATCAGTGATCCGACAGAGAACACTGAAGCTTTCTTT
16	TRBV6-2/TRBV6-3	.	.	TRBJ1-5	CASSSPVGSVIGPQHF	TGTGCCAGCAGTTCACCGGTCGGGTCCGTTATCGGGCCCCAGCATTTT
11	TRBV10-3	.	.	TRBJ2-7	CAIRAAYEQYF	TGTGCCATCAGGGCCGCCTACGAGCAGTACTTC
13	TRBV5-1	.	.	TRBJ2-5	CASSLVVQETQYF	TGCGCCAGCAGCTTGGTAGTCCAAGAGACCCAGTACTTC
11	TRBV20-1	.	.	TRBJ1-2	CSGGSPSGYTF	TGCAGTGGCGGTTCTCCCTCAGGCTACACCTTC
18	TRBV28	.	TRBD1	TRBJ2-7	CASSPSPGQGVSSYEQYF	TGTGCCAGCAGTCCATCCCCGGGACAGGGGGTTTCATCCTACGAGCAGTACTTC
14	TRBV5-4	.	TRBD1	TRBJ2-7	CASSLWGQVYEQYF	TGTGCCAGCAGCTTGTGGGGACAGGTCTACGAGCAGTACTTC
15	TRBV19	.	TRBD2	TRBJ2-1	CASSTGTSGKNEQFF	TGTGCCAGTAGTACAGGGACTAGCGGGAAAAATGAGCAGTTCTTC
14	TRBV6-2/TRBV6-3	few	TRBD2	TRBJ2-5	CASSYLGGVETQYF	TGTGCCAGCAGTTATCTTGGGGGGGTGGAGACCCAGTACTTC
14	TRBV21-1	.	.	TRBJ1-1	CASSKRRGSTEAFF	TGTGCCAGCAGCAAAAGGAGGGGATCCACTGAAGCTTTCTTT
14	TRBV28	.	.	TRBJ2-7	CASRYAGVSGEQYF	TGTGCCAGCAGGTACGCCGGGGTTTCGGGTGAGCAGTACTTC
13	TRBV3-1/TRBV3-2	.	.	TRBJ1-1	CASSQPARGEAFF	TGTGCCAGCAGCCAACCCGCAAGGGGAGAAGCTTTCTTT
15	TRBV4-1	few	.	TRBJ1-5	CASSQDPAGNQPQHF	TGCGCCAGCAGCCAAGATCCCGCAGGGAATCAGCCCCAGCATTTT
14	TRBV4-1	.	TRBD2	TRBJ2-5	CASSPGLAVETQYF	TGCGCCAGCAGCCCGGGACTAGCCGTAGAGACCCAGTACTTC
15	TRBV6-2/TRBV6-3	.	TRBD2	TRBJ2-1	CASSPAREGLGEQFF	TGTGCCAGCAGTCCCGCTCGGGAGGGCCTGGGTGAGCAGTTCTTC
15	TRBV29-1	once	TRBD2	TRBJ2-3	CSVDPWRGATDTQYF	TGCAGCGTTGACCCCTGGCGGGGGGCCACAGATACGCAGTATTTT
15	TRBV5-4	.	TRBD1	TRBJ2-3	CASSQPDRAADTQYF	TGTGCCAGCAGCCAACCGGACAGGGCTGCAGATACGCAGTATTTT
13	TRBV6-6	once	.	TRBJ1-2	CASSYSAAYGYTF	TGTGCCAGCAGTTACTCAGCGGCCTATGGCTACACCTTC
13	TRBV2	.	.	TRBJ1-2	CLSSRIPEGGITF	TGTCTAAGCAGTAGGATCCCTGAAGGGGGAATCACCTTC
13	TRBV28	.	.	TRBJ1-5	CATFRVRGQPQHF	TGTGCCACCTTCAGGGTTCGAGGTCAGCCCCAGCATTTT
13	TRBV14	.	.	TRBJ1-1	CASSYGGYTEAFF	TGTGCCAGCAGCTACGGGGGGTACACTGAAGCTTTCTTT
15	TRBV7-3	.	TRBD1	TRBJ1-3	CASSPSTGEGNTIYF	TGTGCCAGCAGCCCATCAACAGGGGAGGGAAACACCATATATTTT
15	TRBV28	.	.	TRBJ1-5	CASREGLEGNQPQHF	TGTGCCAGCAGAGAGGGTCTGGAGGGCAATCAGCCCCAGCATTTT
16	TRBV2	.	TRBD1	TRBJ1-4	CASRFDRESTNEKLFF	TGTGCCAGCAGATTCGACAGGGAGTCAACTAATGAAAAACTGTTTTTT
14	TRBV10-3	.	.	TRBJ2-5	CAISERGSGETQYF	TGTGCCATCAGTGAAAGGGGTAGTGGTGAGACCCAGTACTTC
16	TRBV2	few	.	TRBJ1-1	CASSEWGTVLNTEAFF	TGTGCCAGCAGTGAATGGGGCACAGTTTTGAACACTGAAGCTTTCTTT
13	TRBV7-2	.	.	TRBJ2-2	CASSLVGSGELFF	TGTGCCAGCAGCTTAGTTGGCTCCGGGGAGCTGTTTTTT